One and the same sample provided the 2 T cell receptor beta chains below, sequenced in a study of blood T cell repertoires in COVID-19. Here immunoSEQ multiplex PCR was the method, and the copy in TCRdb shows in-frame clones only, minus some. The data hold about 130,000 clones, with roughly 72% observed a single time. Sequencing used peripheral blood. The receptors originated from an elderly man with COVID-19, enrolled during active disease.

V gene TRBV30 combines with J gene TRBJ1-6; D gene unclear. CDR1 GTSNPN and CDR2 SVGIG come from the germline V gene (reference sequence). The CDR3 has 13 residues. V was clipped by 3 bases and J by 7 bases, with 10 bases between them. The CDR3 sequence: CAWSEQPNSPLHF. DNA of the CDR3: TGTGCCTGGAGCGAACAACCAAATTCACCCCTCCACTTT.

This clone showed up just a few times. The chain links TRBV15 to TRBJ2-7; 14 bases align to TRBD2. Trimming at V came to 1 base and at J to 5 bases, leaving 4 bases not matched to a gene. Per the germline V gene, CDR1 is LNHNV and CDR2 is YYDKDF (reference sequence). The CDR3 is 16 amino acids. CDR3 region: CATSRGGTSGSNEQYF. DNA of the CDR3: TGTGCCACCAGCAGAGGTGGGACTAGCGGGAGCAACGAGCAGTACTTC.